One and the same sample provided the 20 T cell receptor beta chains below, sequenced in a study of blood T cell repertoires in COVID-19. Generated by immunoSEQ multiplex PCR, the TCRdb table keeps only in-frame clones and is missing some. Of some 260,000 clones in the sample, about nine tenths are singletons; the top ten hold approximately 2%. Source material: PBMCs or T cells enriched from blood (not recorded which). Receptor source: a woman aged 18-30 years who had recovered from COVID-19.

This sequence joins TRBV19 and TRBJ1-5; the match to TRBD1 covers 8 bases. CDR3 length: 17 residues. Germline lookup yields CDR1 LNHDA and CDR2 SQIVND (reference sequence). The V segment lost 5 bases and the J segment 2 bases; nucleotides outside the gene matches: 11. For the CDR3, the DNA is TGTGCCAGTAGTGGGGACAGGTCCGGGAAGCGCAATCAGCCCCAGCATTTT. Protein product: CASSGDRSGKRNQPQHF.

The chain uses TRBV12-3 or TRBV12-4 and TRBJ2-3, with D perhaps TRBD1 (5 bases). The CDR3 totals 13 residues. Trimming left V 8 bases short and J 4 bases short, with 13 bases between. CDR3: CASQGFMADTQYF. CDR3 bases: TGTGCCAGCCAGGGATTCATGGCAGATACGCAGTATTTT.

This chain uses TRBV5-4 with TRBJ2-2; 7 nucleotides match TRBD2. Germline CDR1 and CDR2: SGHNT and YYREEE (reference sequence). V trimming: 2 bases; J trimming: 5 bases; junction bases outside the gene matches: 12. The CDR3 spans 17 residues. CDR3 DNA sequence: TGTGCCAGCAGCTTACGGGTTTTGGCGGGGGTTACCGGGGAGCTGTTTTTT. This sequence encodes CASSLRVLAGVTGELFF.

The CDR3 sequence is CASSPSNQPQHF. The CDR3 nucleotides read TGTGCCAGCAGTCCATCAAATCAGCCCCAGCATTTT. The V gene is TRBV27, the J gene TRBJ1-5, with D uncertain. The CDR3 covers 12 residues. The germline V gene has CDR1 MNHEY and CDR2 SMNVEV (reference sequence). With 5 bases removed from V and 4 bases from J, the gap between germline ends came to 6 bases.

V is TRBV4-3 and J is TRBJ1-2, with D unclear. The CDR3 is 16 amino acids. Germline V CDR1 and CDR2: LGHNA, YSLEER. V was shortened by 0 bases and J by 4 bases, with 15 bases between the two germline ends. CDR3 nucleotide sequence: TGCGCCAGCAGCCAAGATCGTAGCCCTTCTATCTATGGCTACACCTTC. This codes for CASSQDRSPSIYGYTF.

This clone was recorded a few times. V is TRBV28 and J is TRBJ2-1, with 11 bases aligning to TRBD2. J lost 3 bases, V lost 4 bases, and 2 bases had no gene match. The CDR3 has 15 amino acids. Germline V gene lookup returns CDR1 MDHEN and CDR2 SYDVKM. CDR3: CASSSTSGVYNEQFF. The CDR3 DNA reads as TGTGCCAGCAGTTCGACTAGCGGGGTCTACAATGAGCAGTTCTTC.

This chain uses TRBV6-4 with TRBJ2-6; D is possibly TRBD1 (6 bases). This CDR3 contains 14 residues. V lost 10 bases to trimming and J lost 1 base, with 11 bases between them. CDR1 is MRHNA and CDR2 is SNTAGT in the germline V gene. The CDR3 reads CATRQASGANVLTF. The CDR3 DNA sequence: TGTGCCACCAGACAGGCTTCTGGGGCCAACGTCCTGACTTTC.

This chain connects TRBV4-2 to TRBJ2-2; D is perhaps TRBD1 (6 bases). There are 16 residues in the CDR3. Looked up from germline, CDR1 is LGHNA and CDR2 is YNFKEQ. Trimming removed 0 bases at V and 8 bases at J, with 16 bases between. CDR3 nucleotides: TGTGCCAGCAGCCAAGAGGGGGCCCCAATCAGAGGGGAGCTGTTTTTT. This sequence encodes CASSQEGAPIRGELFF.

The J gene is TRBJ2-5, the V gene TRBV2, with 8 bases matching TRBD2. The germline V gene has CDR1 SNHLY and CDR2 FYNNEI. Losses at the gene ends were 3 bases for V and 4 bases for J; bases not matched to a gene: 16. The CDR3 has 18 amino acids. The chain's CDR3 is CASSDPNLNAGGSETQYF. CDR3 bases: TGTGCCAGCAGTGACCCTAACCTTAATGCGGGGGGATCAGAGACCCAGTACTTC.

The chain combines TRBV28 with TRBJ1-1; tentatively, D is TRBD1 (6 bases). Germline CDR1 and CDR2: MDHEN and SYDVKM. V was clipped by 6 bases and J by 7 bases, with 18 bases between them. The CDR3 has 14 amino acids. The CDR3 DNA reads TGTGCCAGCAGGGGGGCGGTCGAATTTGATGAAGCTTTCTTT. Encoded protein: CASRGAVEFDEAFF. The variable domain in full, completed from reference TRBV28 and TRBJ1-1, reads DVKVTQSSRYLVKRTGEKVFLECVQDMDHENMFWYRQDPGLGLRLIYFSYDVKMKEKGDIPEGYSVSREKKERFSLILESASTNQTSMYLCASRGAVEFDEAFFGQGTRLTVV.

This clone was detected a few times. The chain recombines TRBV11-2 with TRBJ1-1; D possibly corresponds to TRBD1 (6 bases). With 6 bases removed from V and 6 bases from J, the gap between germline ends came to 14 bases. CDR1 SGHAT and CDR2 FQNNGV come from the germline V gene. The CDR3 is 13 amino acids. CDR3 DNA: TGTGCCAGCAGTAAAACACAGGGCCCTGAAGCTTTCTTT. Translation gives CASSKTQGPEAFF.

J is TRBJ1-1 and V is TRBV7-9; 7 positions match TRBD1. The J segment lost 2 bases and the V segment lost 4 bases, leaving 7 bases of the junction unmatched. The V gene's germline CDR1 is SEHNR and CDR2 FQNEAQ (reference sequence). The CDR3 runs to 15 residues. The CDR3 DNA is TGTGCCAGCAGCTCAGACAGGGTTTTAAACACTGAAGCTTTCTTT. Its translation: CASSSDRVLNTEAFF.

The chain has TRBV9 and TRBJ1-2; D unresolved. V was pared by 0 bases and J by 0 bases, with 15 bases between. From germline, CDR1 is SGDLS and CDR2 YYNGEE. CDR3 length equals 17 residues. This chain's CDR3 is CASSVELKSQSNYGYTF. For the CDR3, the DNA is TGTGCCAGCAGCGTAGAACTCAAGTCACAGTCTAACTATGGCTACACCTTC.

The chain couples TRBV6-5 to TRBJ2-1, with TRBD2 matching over 10 bases. CDR1 is MNHEY, CDR2 SVGAGI, per germline. The V and J ends lost 7 bases and 4 bases, in that order; junction bases with no gene match: 4. CDR3 length: 14 amino acids. This chain's CDR3 is CASKHSGGYNEQFF. The CDR3 coding sequence is TGTGCCAGCAAGCATAGCGGGGGGTACAATGAGCAGTTCTTC.

This chain connects TRBV2 to TRBJ2-3; perhaps TRBD1 as D (5 bases). Between the trimmed V and J ends, which lost 4 bases and 4 bases, there was a span of 12 bases. The CDR3 is made up of 14 amino acids. CDR1 SNHLY and CDR2 FYNNEI come from the germline V gene. CDR3 nucleotide sequence: TGTGCCAGCAGTGGAAACAGGCCCCCAGATACGCAGTATTTT. It translates to CASSGNRPPDTQYF.

The J gene is TRBJ2-7, the V gene TRBV27, with 9 bases lining up with TRBD1. Germline CDR1 is MNHEY and CDR2 is SMNVEV (reference sequence). CDR3 size: 16 residues. J lost 3 bases, V lost 5 bases, and 11 bases had no gene match. CDR3 sequence: CASSRHSPGQGYEQYF. The CDR3 coding sequence is TGTGCCAGCAGTAGACATTCCCCGGGACAGGGCTACGAGCAGTACTTC.

This chain joins TRBV12-3 or TRBV12-4 and TRBJ2-2; D is unclear. V was clipped by 10 bases and J by 4 bases, with 13 bases between them. This CDR3 contains 13 residues. This CDR3 is CATNSQFTGELFF. Here the CDR3 DNA reads TGTGCCACCAACTCACAGTTCACCGGGGAGCTGTTTTTT.

The rearrangement links TRBV2 to TRBJ1-4; TRBD1 agrees at 8 bases. Germline lookup yields CDR1 SNHLY and CDR2 FYNNEI. This CDR3 contains 15 residues. V lost 7 bases and J lost 7; bases outside the gene matches: 11. CDR3: CASNQGALAREKLFF. DNA of the CDR3: TGTGCCAGCAATCAGGGGGCCTTGGCCCGTGAAAAACTGTTTTTT.

V gene TRBV12-3 or TRBV12-4 combines with J gene TRBJ1-6; maybe TRBD1 (5 bases). This CDR3 comprises 12 residues. The V and J ends lost 6 bases and 11 bases respectively, with 11 bases between them. CDR3 DNA sequence: TGTGCCAGCAGGTCAGGGTTCGCACCCCTCCACTTT. Protein sequence: CASRSGFAPLHF.

The V and J genes are TRBV10-2 and TRBJ2-1; TRBD2 is a possible D gene (6 bases). The CDR3 spans 16 residues. Germline CDR1 reads WSHSY; CDR2 reads SAAADI. Trimming took off 3 bases at V and 6 bases at J, with 18 bases between the two ends. The CDR3 sequence: CASSDSGISFFNEQFF. CDR3 DNA: TGCGCCAGCAGTGATAGCGGAATTTCGTTTTTCAATGAGCAGTTCTTC.